Following are 30 T cell receptor beta chains from one sample sequenced in a study of blood T cell repertoires in COVID-19. This table comes from immunoSEQ multiplex PCR, and its TCRdb copy is limited to in-frame clones, with some not included. Of 140,000 to 150,000 clones listed, over 70% are singletons. The specimen was peripheral blood. The receptors here all came from a woman in her sixties or seventies with acute or convalescent COVID-19.

The chain employs TRBV27 and TRBJ1-1; 8 bases match TRBD1. CDR3 length: 15 residues. The trim removed 3 bases at V and 2 bases at J, leaving 5 bases unmatched. Germline V gene sequence: CDR1 MNHEY, CDR2 SMNVEV (reference sequence). The CDR3 DNA reads TGTGCCAGCAGTTTTTTTGGACAGGGAAACACTGAAGCTTTCTTT. It encodes CASSFFGQGNTEAFF.

This clone was recorded only once. The chain carries TRBV7-9 and TRBJ2-1; 12 bases are shared with TRBD2. The CDR3 contains 18 residues. Germline V gene sequence: CDR1 SEHNR, CDR2 FQNEAQ (reference sequence). Germline trimming cut 4 bases from V and 8 bases from J; bases unmatched to any gene: 15. CDR3 sequence: CASSSTGGLAGGRDEQFF. CDR3 bases: TGTGCCAGCAGCTCTACAGGGGGGCTAGCGGGAGGGCGCGATGAGCAGTTCTTC.

The V call is TRBV23-1, the J call TRBJ1-1; 7 bases are shared with TRBD1. TRBV23-1 carries the ORF label, with uncertain function. After removal of 3 bases from V and 5 bases from J, the junction contained 12 bases not matched to a gene. The CDR3 runs 16 residues. The DNA of the CDR3 is TGCGCCAGCAGTCACCGACAGGGCCTCCATCAAACTGAAGCTTTCTTT. The encoded protein is CASSHRQGLHQTEAFF.

Comments on this clone: This specimen includes other DNA sequences encoding the same CDR3. The chain joins TRBV28 to TRBJ2-3; D gene uncertain. CDR3 length: 14 residues. Looked up from germline, CDR1 is MDHEN and CDR2 is SYDVKM. V lost 6 bases and J lost 1, with 11 bases in between. The CDR3 DNA reads as TGTGCCAGCAGCTCCCCTGGAGGCACAGATACGCAGTATTTT. It yields the protein CASSSPGGTDTQYF.

This clone was counted once. The chain's CDR3 is CASSVAGLAKNIQYF. The CDR3 nucleotides read TGTGCCAGCAGCGTAGCGGGACTAGCCAAAAACATTCAGTACTTC. The chain uses TRBV11-2 and TRBJ2-4, with TRBD2 matching 8 bases. The J segment lost 0 bases and the V segment lost 5 bases, leaving 3 bases of the junction unmatched. CDR1 and CDR2 from the germline V gene are SGHAT and FQNNGV. This CDR3 comprises 15 residues.

This chain joins TRBV23-1 and TRBJ1-2, with no clear D. TRBV23-1 is flagged as an ORF with uncertain function. The CDR3 covers 16 residues. Trimming took off 0 bases at V and 2 bases at J, with 13 bases between the two ends. The CDR3 region has the DNA TGCGCCAGCAGTCAATCGGAAGACACCGAAAACTATGGCTACACCTTC. Protein: CASSQSEDTENYGYTF.

This clone was recorded a few times. Here the CDR3 DNA reads TGTGCCAGCAGTTTATATGGGACTAGCGCGACCTACGAGCAGTACTTC. Amino acids: CASSLYGTSATYEQYF. The chain recombines TRBV27 with TRBJ2-7; 10 bases agree with TRBD2. CDR1 MNHEY and CDR2 SMNVEV come from the germline V gene (reference sequence). Unmatched junction bases numbered 5, after V lost 1 base and J lost 2 bases. The CDR3 runs 16 residues.

This chain links TRBV18 with TRBJ2-7; 7 bases match TRBD2. The germline gives CDR1 KGHSH, CDR2 LQKENI. Losses at the gene ends were 5 bases for V and 2 bases for J; bases not matched to a gene: 9. The CDR3 extends over 15 amino acids. In DNA form, the CDR3 reads TGTGCCAGCTCATCCTATAGCGGGTATACCTACGAGCAGTACTTC. Translated: CASSSYSGYTYEQYF.

V gene TRBV7-9 combines with J gene TRBJ2-7, with 8 bases matching TRBD1. The V and J ends lost 4 bases and 2 bases, in that order; junction bases with no gene match: 13. Germline V gives CDR1 SEHNR, CDR2 FQNEAQ (reference sequence). CDR3 length: 17 residues. The CDR3 here is CASSYHYPTTGAYEQYF. Written as DNA, the CDR3 is TGTGCCAGCAGCTACCATTACCCTACGACAGGGGCCTACGAGCAGTACTTC. The whole variable domain, filled in from reference TRBV7-9 and TRBJ2-7, reads DTGVSQNPRHKITKRGQNVTFRCDPISEHNRLYWYRQTLGQGPEFLTYFQNEAQLEKSRLLSDRFSAERPKGSFSTLEIQRTEQGDSAMYLCASSYHYPTTGAYEQYFGPGTRLTVT.

This clone was counted between two and nine times. The rearrangement links TRBV18 to TRBJ2-5; D might be TRBD1 (6 bases). The CDR3 is made up of 14 amino acids. Germline CDR1 and CDR2: KGHSH and LQKENI. V lost 3 bases and J 4 bases, leaving 12 bases between the germline ends. The CDR3 DNA follows: TGTGCCAGCTCACCTCCACAGGGTGCAGAGACCCAGTACTTC. This encodes CASSPPQGAETQYF.

V and J are TRBV7-8 and TRBJ2-1; D not certain. The V gene's germline CDR1 is SGHVS and CDR2 FQNEAQ. Trimming shortened V by 4 bases and J by 3 bases, and 7 bases separated the two germline ends. The CDR3 consists of 13 residues. This chain's CDR3 is CASSSFIYNEQFF. The CDR3 nucleotides are TGTGCCAGCAGCTCCTTTATCTACAATGAGCAGTTCTTC.

This chain links TRBV28 with TRBJ2-6, with D maybe TRBD1 (6 bases). The CDR3 has 17 amino acids. Trimming cost V 6 bases and J 4 bases, with 19 bases left between them. Germline values: CDR1 MDHEN, CDR2 SYDVKM. CDR3 in DNA: TGTGCCAGCAGCCTAACAGGGCCCGGAGCGGGGGCCAACGTCCTGACTTTC. Protein: CASSLTGPGAGANVLTF.

The chain couples TRBV7-8 to TRBJ1-5, with D tentatively TRBD1 (5 bases). Germline values: CDR1 SGHVS, CDR2 FQNEAQ. The CDR3 sequence is 15 residues long. V was trimmed by 5 bases and J by 2 bases, leaving 13 bases between them. The CDR3, as DNA: TGTGCCAGCAGCAGGGGCGAGCATGGCAATCAGCCCCAGCATTTT. This sequence encodes CASSRGEHGNQPQHF.

This clone showed up just a few times. The CDR3 sequence is CASSIAGGPYEQYF. CDR3 nucleotides: TGTGCCAGCAGCATAGCGGGAGGGCCCTACGAGCAGTACTTC. This chain connects TRBV9 to TRBJ2-7, with TRBD2 identical over 11 bases. J was trimmed by 2 bases and V by 4 bases; bases with no gene match: 2. Germline-derived CDR1 and CDR2 are SGDLS and YYNGEE. The CDR3 runs 14 residues.

The chain is built from TRBV5-6 and TRBJ1-6; TRBD1 agrees at 10 bases. CDR1 and CDR2 from the germline V gene are SGHDT and YYEEEE. Germline trimming cut 2 bases from V and 9 bases from J; bases unmatched to any gene: 5. This CDR3 is built from 15 residues. CDR3 in amino acids: CASSFLTGGVSPLHF. The CDR3 bases are TGTGCCAGCAGCTTTTTGACAGGGGGCGTTTCACCCCTCCACTTT. The full variable domain, its missing parts supplied by reference TRBV5-6 and TRBJ1-6, is DAGVTQSPTHLIKTRGQQVTLRCSPKSGHDTVSWYQQALGQGPQFIFQYYEEEERQRGNFPDRFSGHQFPNYSSELNVNALLLGDSALYLCASSFLTGGVSPLHFGNGTRLTVT.

This sequence joins TRBV15 and TRBJ2-7; the match to TRBD1 covers 7 bases. CDR3 length equals 15 residues. With V trimmed by 1 base and J by 3 bases, 6 bases remained unmatched. The germline gives CDR1 LNHNV, CDR2 YYDKDF (reference sequence). This CDR3 is CATSRGKGAYYEQYF. CDR3 coding DNA: TGTGCCACCAGCAGAGGCAAGGGGGCTTACTACGAGCAGTACTTC.

The chain uses TRBV19 and TRBJ2-2; 8 bases align to TRBD2. J was trimmed by 5 bases and V by 2 bases; bases with no gene match: 10. The length of the CDR3 is 17 residues. Germline V lookup: CDR1 LNHDA, CDR2 SQIVND (reference sequence). CDR3 sequence (DNA): TGTGCCAGTAGTATACTGTCGGGGGGGGCGACAACCGGGGAGCTGTTTTTT. Protein sequence: CASSILSGGATTGELFF.

The V gene is TRBV13, the J gene TRBJ2-7; TRBD1 aligns across 7 bases. The ends lost 3 bases at V and 4 bases at J; junction bases unmatched: 3. The CDR3 runs 13 residues. In germline, CDR1 is PRHDT, CDR2 FYEKMQ (reference sequence). The chain's CDR3 is CASSFGRGYEQYF. The CDR3 DNA is TGTGCCAGCAGCTTCGGCAGGGGGTACGAGCAGTACTTC.

The chain carries TRBV16 and TRBJ2-3; D unresolved. The length of the CDR3 is 15 residues. CDR1 is KGHSY and CDR2 is FQNENV in the germline V gene. Trimming cost V 3 bases and J 5 bases, with 15 bases left between them. CDR3 coding DNA: TGTGCCAGCAGCCATAGAGTTGTCGTGGTAGATACGCAGTATTTT. It specifies CASSHRVVVVDTQYF.

The count of this clone is one. V usage is TRBV14 and J usage is TRBJ1-6, with a possible D match to TRBD1 (5 bases). Germline V gene lookup returns CDR1 SGHDN and CDR2 FVKESK. This CDR3 has 15 residues. The germline V and J ends were trimmed by 0 bases and 10 bases, with 13 bases remaining between them. CDR3 sequence: CASSQERGSWSPLHF. The CDR3 coding sequence is TGTGCCAGCAGCCAAGAGCGGGGGAGTTGGTCACCCCTCCACTTT.

V is TRBV6-6 and J is TRBJ2-4; 9 bases match TRBD1. V was pared by 5 bases and J by 0 bases, with 8 bases of the junction left unmatched. Germline CDR1 is MNHNY and CDR2 is SVGAGI (reference sequence). The CDR3 is made up of 17 amino acids. CDR3 DNA: TGTGCCAGCAGTCAAAGGACAGGGGTAGGAGCCAAAAACATTCAGTACTTC. As protein: CASSQRTGVGAKNIQYF.

This clone was found a few times. The chain carries TRBV15 and TRBJ2-1; 8 bases line up with TRBD2. V shed 5 bases, J shed 9 bases, and the junction held 6 bases outside the gene matches. The CDR3 totals 13 residues. Germline CDR1 reads LNHNV; CDR2 reads YYDKDF (reference sequence). CDR3: CATSLGLEFEQFF. The CDR3 nucleotides are TGTGCCACCAGCCTGGGACTAGAGTTTGAGCAGTTCTTC.

The rearrangement uses TRBV6-6 and TRBJ1-4; no definite D call. The CDR3 has 15 amino acids. From germline, CDR1 is MNHNY and CDR2 SVGAGI (reference sequence). V was pared by 7 bases and J by 5 bases, with 17 bases between. CDR3 DNA: TGTGCCAGCAATAATCGGGGAAGACTAAATGAAAAACTGTTTTTT. This codes for CASNNRGRLNEKLFF.

The CDR3 spells CASSYWAGASYNEQFF. Written as DNA, the CDR3 is TGTGCCAGCAGTTACTGGGCGGGAGCGTCCTACAATGAGCAGTTCTTC. The rearrangement joins TRBV6-5 to TRBJ2-1, with 7 bases that match TRBD2. V lost 1 base to trimming and J lost 1 base; unmatched junction nucleotides: 4. The CDR3 is 16 residues long. Germline V gives CDR1 MNHEY, CDR2 SVGAGI.

On this clone: A junction boundary mismatches the germline segment, possibly from a read error. V is TRBV27 and J is TRBJ2-7, with D unclear. Germline V CDR1 and CDR2: MNHEY, SMNVEV (reference sequence). The CDR3 runs to 12 residues. In nucleotides, the CDR3 is TGTGCCAGCAGTTTACTTATCACGGGTTCCCTCTTC. As protein: CASSLLITGSLF.

The V call is TRBV30, the J call TRBJ2-3, with D tentatively TRBD1 (5 bases). Germline CDR1 GTSNPN, CDR2 SVGIG (reference sequence). V was clipped by 2 bases and J by 0 bases, with 12 bases between them. The CDR3 has 15 amino acids. CDR3 amino acids: CAWSPTSGSTDTQYF. CDR3 sequence (DNA): TGTGCCTGGAGTCCAACCTCAGGGAGCACAGATACGCAGTATTTT. Looking up the rest from reference TRBV30 and TRBJ2-3 gives the full variable domain: SQTIHQWPATLVQPVGSPLSLECTVEGTSNPNLYWYRQAAGRGLQLLFYSVGIGQISSEVPQNLSASRPQDRQFILSSKKLLLSDSGFYLCAWSPTSGSTDTQYFGPGTRLTVL.

The chain joins TRBV7-9 to TRBJ1-1, with D possibly TRBD1 on 6 matching bases. The length of the CDR3 is 14 residues. The V gene's germline CDR1 is SEHNR and CDR2 FQNEAQ (reference sequence). Trimming left V 2 bases short and J 5 bases short, with 12 bases between. CDR3 amino acids: CASSLPGAVTEAFF. The CDR3 DNA follows: TGTGCCAGCAGCTTACCAGGGGCAGTGACTGAAGCTTTCTTT.

The chain links TRBV28 to TRBJ2-4, with a weak D call TRBD2 (6 bases). V was pared by 2 bases and J by 7 bases, with 6 bases between. The CDR3 has 12 residues. CDR1 MDHEN and CDR2 SYDVKM come from the germline V gene. DNA of the CDR3: TGTGCCAGCAGTTTAGGGGGGAACATTCAGTACTTC. This encodes CASSLGGNIQYF.

J is TRBJ1-5 and V is TRBV11-2; 7 bases are shared with TRBD1. Germline CDR1 reads SGHAT; CDR2 reads FQNNGV. V lost 1 base, J lost 7 bases, and 7 bases stayed unmatched. The CDR3 has 15 amino acids. CDR3 sequence: CASSLGSSGQQPQHF. CDR3 nucleotides: TGTGCCAGCAGCTTAGGGTCTTCGGGACAGCAGCCCCAGCATTTT.

J is TRBJ2-1 and V is TRBV4-2, with TRBD2 matching over 9 bases. Unmatched junction bases numbered 6, after V lost 5 bases and J lost 4 bases. This CDR3 contains 15 residues. Germline V gene data show CDR1 as LGHNA and CDR2 as YNFKEQ. CDR3 loop: CASSDGTSSYNEQFF. In nucleotides, the CDR3 is TGTGCCAGCAGCGACGGGACTAGCAGTTACAATGAGCAGTTCTTC.